One and the same sample provided the 5 T cell receptor beta chains below, sequenced in a study of T cells in Graves' hyperthyroidism and ophthalmopathy. The source material, RNA transcripts, was used to amplify TCR beta CDR3 regions. During a first-round RT-PCR of the TCR CDR3, the HTBI primer set was used. TCRdb reprocessed the multiplex PCR reads with MiXCR, giving one entry per CDR3 protein. Altogether some 200,000 distinct CDR3 sequences are present, about a sixth being singletons, with the ten largest covering 53%. The sample was blood. The receptors were sampled from a woman aged 45 to 65 with Graves' hyperthyroidism.

The chain has TRBV3-1 and TRBJ2-2; perhaps TRBD1 as D (6 bases). The CDR3 is made up of 14 amino acids. Germline CDR1 and CDR2: LGHDT and YNNKEL (reference sequence). V lost 6 bases and J lost 6, with 14 bases in between. CDR3 sequence reads: CASSYQQGPGELFF. The CDR3 coding sequence is TGTGCCAGCAGTTACCAACAGGGTCCCGGGGAGCTGTTTTTT.

The rearrangement links TRBV15 to TRBJ1-2, with D perhaps TRBD1 (5 bases). V lost 1 base, J lost 7 bases, and 16 bases lay in between. CDR1 and CDR2 (germline): LNHNV, YYDKDF (reference sequence). The CDR3 spans 15 residues. The CDR3 DNA follows: TGTGCCACCAGCAGAGTCGGGAACCTGGGGGGTGGCTACACCTTC. It specifies CATSRVGNLGGGYTF.

Concerning this clonotype itself: A read error may explain this, as a much larger clone is one base away. In nucleotides, the CDR3 is TGCAGTGCTAGTCTAGCGGGAGATCACAATGAGCAGTACTTC. It specifies CSASLAGDHNEQYF. V usage is TRBV20-1 and J usage is TRBJ2-1; 10 bases agree with TRBD2. The J call may be incorrect, as the DNA end agrees better with TRBJ2-7. CDR1 is DFQATT, CDR2 SNEGSKA, per germline (reference sequence). The length of the CDR3 is 14 residues.

Ten or more counts support this clonotype. The rearrangement uses TRBV6-1 and TRBJ2-1; the D is unclear. Trimming took 8 bases from V and 4 from J, leaving 21 bases between them. CDR1 and CDR2 from the germline V gene are MNHNS and SASEGT. The CDR3 length is 16 residues. This chain's CDR3 is CASGSGALQRYNEQFF. CDR3 DNA sequence: TGTGCCAGCGGTTCCGGTGCACTTCAGCGATACAATGAGCAGTTCTTC.

There are many counts of this clonotype. The chain carries TRBV3-1 and TRBJ1-2; no definite D call. Trimming left V 0 bases short and J 5 bases short, with 10 bases between. Germline CDR1 is LGHDT and CDR2 is YNNKEL (reference sequence). The CDR3 length is 14 residues. CDR3 nucleotides: TGTGCCAGCAGCCAAGACCCGGGTCCTTATGGCTACACCTTC. This gives the protein CASSQDPGPYGYTF. Full variable domain (outside the CDR3, taken from reference TRBV3-1 and TRBJ1-2): DTAVSQTPKYLVTQMGNDKSIKCEQNLGHDTMYWYKQDSKKFLKIMFSYNNKELIINETVPNRFSPKSPDKAHLNLHINSLELGDSAVYFCASSQDPGPYGYTFGSGTRLTVV.